This T cell receptor (beta chain) was captured in a study of blood T cells in healthy people across ages. A few counts support this clonotype. V dropped 4 bases and J dropped 5; count of bases not matched to a gene: 6. The CDR3 length is 15 residues. The germline V gene encodes CDR1 SGHRS and CDR2 YFSETQ. Using a J-beta primer mix together with a sample-barcoded 5' primer, a second PCR was run for about 7 to 12 cycles. TCRdb called the 5' RACE reads again in MiXCR, with one record for every CDR3 protein. The profile covers around 800,000 distinct CDR3 sequences, with about 62% appearing a single time and around a quarter taken by the ten largest.

The specimen was blood. The sequence derives from a man younger than 45 in good health. The chain links TRBV5-1 to TRBJ2-1, with 10 bases aligning to TRBD1. This CDR3 reads CASSVGTGEHNEQFF. In DNA form, the CDR3 reads TGCGCCAGCAGCGTCGGGACAGGGGAGCACAATGAGCAGTTCTTC.